These 25 T cell receptor beta chains were all obtained from the same sample, sequenced in a study of CD8 T cells in Susac syndrome. RNA was extracted with the RNeasy kit, and a quantity of about 0.45 to 1 ug was reverse transcribed using random hexamers. TCRdb re-derived calls from the immunoSEQ multiplex PCR reads in MiXCR, one entry per CDR3 protein. The sample has 95,000 to 150,000 distinct CDR3 sequences, just under 95% seen once; the top ten hold about 0.29%. Sequenced: CD8+ T cells from PBMCs. The receptors here all came from a human donor with Susac syndrome.

The chain has TRBV6-5 and TRBJ2-5, with D tentatively TRBD2 (5 bases). Germline CDR1 MNHEY, CDR2 SVGAGI. With 2 bases removed from V and 3 bases from J, the gap between germline ends came to 7 bases. The CDR3 covers 13 residues. The DNA of the CDR3 is TGTGCCAGCAGTTACGACGGGGAAGAGACCCAGTACTTC. This codes for CASSYDGEETQYF.

The rearrangement links TRBV3-1 to TRBJ2-4; D gene unclear. V gave up 0 bases and J gave up 0 bases, with 12 bases separating them. Germline CDR1 LGHDT, CDR2 YNNKEL (reference sequence). The CDR3 is made up of 17 amino acids. The CDR3 region is CASSQDYDTLAKNIQYF. Here the CDR3 DNA reads TGTGCCAGCAGCCAAGATTATGACACCCTAGCCAAAAACATTCAGTACTTC.

The chain couples TRBV9 to TRBJ1-1; the match to TRBD1 covers 7 bases. From germline, CDR1 is SGDLS and CDR2 YYNGEE. J was trimmed by 0 bases and V by 3 bases; bases with no gene match: 5. This CDR3 contains 15 residues. In DNA form, the CDR3 reads TGTGCCAGCAGCGCCCCCGGGACAGTGAACACTGAAGCTTTCTTT. It translates to CASSAPGTVNTEAFF.

V is TRBV3-1 and J is TRBJ1-2; no definite D call. CDR3 length: 13 amino acids. The V and J ends lost 4 bases and 7 bases respectively, with 13 bases between them. From germline, CDR1 is LGHDT and CDR2 YNNKEL (reference sequence). The CDR3 sequence: CASSPTGTGGYTF. The CDR3 DNA reads as TGTGCCAGCAGCCCAACGGGAACGGGTGGCTACACCTTC.

The rearrangement uses TRBV6-5 and TRBJ1-2; no reliable D call. Trimming stripped 6 bases from V and 1 base from J, with 9 bases between. This CDR3 has 13 amino acids. The germline CDR1 and CDR2 sequences are MNHEY and SVGAGI. CDR3 DNA: TGTGCCAGCAGCCTAGGGAGTAACTATGGCTACACCTTC. As protein: CASSLGSNYGYTF.

V is TRBV9 and J is TRBJ2-1; TRBD2 matches 8 bases. The CDR3 is 15 amino acids. In germline, CDR1 is SGDLS, CDR2 YYNGEE. V was clipped by 0 bases and J by 8 bases; unmatched bases: 7. The CDR3 loop is CASSVAGGAGDEQFF. For the CDR3, the DNA is TGTGCCAGCAGCGTAGCCGGGGGGGCCGGCGATGAGCAGTTCTTC. Full variable domain (rest looked up from reference TRBV9 and TRBJ2-1): DSGVTQTPKHLITATGQRVTLRCSPRSGDLSVYWYQQSLDQGLQFLIQYYNGEERAKGNILERFSAQQFPDLHSELNLSSLELGDSALYFCASSVAGGAGDEQFFGPGTRLTVL.

The chain employs TRBV23-1 and TRBJ2-3, with 10 positions matching TRBD1. TRBV23-1 belongs to the ORF category, with a function that is uncertain. The CDR3 loop spans 17 amino acids. Trimming removed 2 bases from V and 3 bases from J; junction bases left unmatched: 8. DNA of the CDR3: TGCGCCAGCAGTCAAGTCGACAGGGGGCTGGGGACAGATACGCAGTATTTT. Amino acids: CASSQVDRGLGTDTQYF.

The genes are TRBV5-1 and TRBJ2-7; D possibly corresponds to TRBD1 (6 bases). Trimming pared 0 bases from V and 4 bases from J, leaving 14 bases between. The CDR3 is made up of 15 amino acids. Germline V lookup: CDR1 SGHRS, CDR2 YFSETQ. The CDR3 protein is CASSLGRGGVYEQYF. The CDR3 bases are TGCGCCAGCAGCTTGGGTCGAGGGGGAGTTTACGAGCAGTACTTC.

The chain employs TRBV9 and TRBJ2-3; no firm D call. V was clipped by 1 base and J by 2 bases, with 5 bases between them. Per the germline V gene, CDR1 is SGDLS and CDR2 is YYNGEE. This CDR3 comprises 13 residues. The CDR3 sequence: CASSVSITDTQYF. The CDR3, as DNA: TGTGCCAGCAGCGTATCTATCACAGATACGCAGTATTTT.

The chain joins TRBV29-1 to TRBJ2-3, with D perhaps matching TRBD1 (5 bases). Trimming removed 4 bases from V and 2 bases from J, with 13 bases in between. Germline V lookup: CDR1 SQVTM, CDR2 ANQGSEA. The CDR3 totals 14 residues. CDR3 nucleotides: TGCAGCGTTGTTCTAACAGGTTCCACAGATACGCAGTATTTT. Residues: CSVVLTGSTDTQYF.

The chain is built from TRBV5-5 and TRBJ2-3, with D perhaps given as TRBD1 or TRBD2 (5 bases each). Germline lookup yields CDR1 SGHKS and CDR2 YYEKEE (reference sequence). This CDR3 is 16 amino acids long. V gave up 4 bases and J gave up 0 bases, with 15 bases separating them. CDR3 DNA: TGTGCCAGCAGCCCCCCGGGACGGTTAAGCACAGATACGCAGTATTTT. Encoded protein: CASSPPGRLSTDTQYF.

This rearrangement joins TRBV29-1 to TRBJ2-2; TRBD1 matches at 11 bases. Looked up from germline, CDR1 is SQVTM and CDR2 is ANQGSEA. The junction had 16 bases not matched to a gene; V was cut back by 4 bases and J by 6 bases. This CDR3 spans 18 amino acids. In DNA, the CDR3 is TGCAGCGTTGGGACAGGGGGCTCTCAAGGTAGCGTGGCCGGGGAGCTGTTTTTT. Translated, it gives CSVGTGGSQGSVAGELFF.

The chain combines TRBV4-2 with TRBJ2-7; TRBD1 matches 9 bases. V lost 2 bases, J lost 5 bases, and 7 bases stayed unmatched. Germline V gives CDR1 LGHNA, CDR2 YNFKEQ. The CDR3 contains 15 residues. The CDR3 is CASSQSRGTGNEQYF. The DNA of the CDR3 is TGTGCCAGCAGCCAATCCAGGGGGACAGGGAACGAGCAGTACTTC.

CDR3 residues: CSVEGGGAHNEQFF. The CDR3 bases are TGCAGCGTTGAAGGCGGGGGGGCCCACAATGAGCAGTTCTTC. V usage is TRBV29-1 and J usage is TRBJ2-1, with 9 positions matching TRBD2. Germline trimming cut 1 base from V and 5 bases from J; bases unmatched to any gene: 3. Germline CDR1 SQVTM, CDR2 ANQGSEA. This CDR3 region has 14 residues.

CDR3 sequence (DNA): TGTGCCAGCAGCCAAGATTCGGCGGTAAACACTGAAGCTTTCTTT. Translated, it gives CASSQDSAVNTEAFF. The chain joins TRBV3-1 to TRBJ1-1; D uncertain. The CDR3 totals 15 residues. The V gene lost 0 bases and the J gene lost 2 bases, with 10 bases spanning the gap. Per germline, CDR1 LGHDT and CDR2 YNNKEL (reference sequence).

The V gene is TRBV12-3 or TRBV12-4, the J gene TRBJ1-6, with D unclear. The CDR3 sequence is 19 residues long. With 4 bases removed from V and 6 bases from J, the gap between germline ends came to 25 bases. The chain's CDR3 is CASSSGLIRNAFFNSPLHF. The DNA of the CDR3 is TGTGCCAGCAGTTCGGGCCTAATTAGGAACGCCTTTTTTAATTCACCCCTCCACTTT.

This rearrangement joins TRBV7-8 to TRBJ2-3; D unresolved. Germline CDR1 SGHVS, CDR2 FQNEAQ. The CDR3 has 12 residues. V shed 4 bases and J shed 3 bases, with 5 bases lying between them. CDR3 DNA sequence: TGTGCCAGCAGCTGGGGAACAGATACGCAGTATTTT. Translating it yields CASSWGTDTQYF. Full variable domain (rest looked up from reference TRBV7-8 and TRBJ2-3): GAGVSQSPRYKVAKRGQDVALRCDPISGHVSLFWYQQALGQGPEFLTYFQNEAQLDKSGLPSDRFFAERPEGSVSTLKIQRTQQEDSAVYLCASSWGTDTQYFGPGTRLTVL.

CDR3 bases: TGCGCCAGCAGCCCAGTCGGGGGGTTGAACACTGAAGCTTTCTTT. It encodes CASSPVGGLNTEAFF. The chain joins TRBV4-1 to TRBJ1-1, with a possible D match to TRBD1 (5 bases). CDR1 MGHRA and CDR2 YSYEKL come from the germline V gene. The V and J ends lost 4 bases and 0 bases respectively, with 12 bases between them. The CDR3 runs 15 residues.

This clonotype was detected a few times. The CDR3: CASSPGGTYNEQFF. The CDR3 DNA reads as TGTGCCAGCAGCCCCGGAGGGACCTACAATGAGCAGTTCTTC. The chain has TRBV7-2 and TRBJ2-1; a weak D match, TRBD2 (6 bases). Deletions cut 5 bases from V and 2 bases from J, with 10 bases between. Looked up from germline, CDR1 is SGHTA and CDR2 is FQGNSA. The CDR3 loop spans 14 amino acids. Full variable domain (rest looked up from reference TRBV7-2 and TRBJ2-1): GAGVSQSPSNKVTEKGKDVELRCDPISGHTALYWYRQSLGQGLEFLIYFQGNSAPDKSGLPSDRFSAERTGGSVSTLTIQRTQQEDSAVYLCASSPGGTYNEQFFGPGTRLTVL.

This clonotype was seen only once. The rearrangement uses TRBV15 and TRBJ2-5; 9 bases are a match to TRBD2. Germline V gene lookup returns CDR1 LNHNV and CDR2 YYDKDF (reference sequence). The junction had 2 bases not matched to a gene; V was cut back by 5 bases and J by 1 base. The CDR3 has 14 residues. The CDR3 loop is CATSRGGGQETQYF. CDR3 coding DNA: TGTGCCACCAGCCGCGGGGGGGGCCAAGAGACCCAGTACTTC.

This clonotype is a singleton in its sample. The chain has TRBV9 and TRBJ2-5; 10 nucleotides match TRBD2. V shed 0 bases and J 0 bases; nucleotides not matched to a gene: 2. Looked up from germline, CDR1 is SGDLS and CDR2 is YYNGEE. The CDR3 totals 16 residues. The DNA for the CDR3 is TGTGCCAGCAGCGTAGGTAGCGGGGGGTACCAAGAGACCCAGTACTTC. Its protein product is CASSVGSGGYQETQYF.

This clonotype showed up just once. The chain couples TRBV27 to TRBJ1-2; D not resolved. CDR1 and CDR2 from the germline V gene are MNHEY and SMNVEV (reference sequence). The ends were cut back, 8 bases at V and 4 bases at J, with 20 bases in the middle. This CDR3 is 15 amino acids long. Here the CDR3 reads CASGPHPTNSYGYTF. DNA of the CDR3: TGTGCCAGCGGACCCCACCCTACGAACAGCTATGGCTACACCTTC.

V usage is TRBV7-8 and J usage is TRBJ2-1, with TRBD2 matching over 10 bases. The CDR3 has 15 residues. V shed 5 bases and J 7 bases; nucleotides not matched to a gene: 8. Germline CDR1 reads SGHVS; CDR2 reads FQNEAQ. CDR3 DNA: TGTGCCAGCAGCCTCCAGCGGGGGGGCCGGAATGAGCAGTTCTTC. It specifies CASSLQRGGRNEQFF.

The genes are TRBV7-8 and TRBJ1-5, with D possibly TRBD1 on 5 matching bases. V lost 3 bases and J 7 bases, leaving 13 bases between the germline ends. The CDR3 is made up of 14 amino acids. From germline, CDR1 is SGHVS and CDR2 FQNEAQ. This CDR3 reads CASSLDTGEQPQHF. The CDR3 DNA reads as TGTGCCAGCAGCTTGGACACCGGCGAGCAGCCCCAGCATTTT.

This clonotype was counted once. The chain couples TRBV30 to TRBJ2-5; no clear D gene. V was cut by 2 bases and J by 7 bases, with 11 bases left in between. Germline V gene data show CDR1 as GTSNPN and CDR2 as SVGIG (reference sequence). The CDR3 has 12 amino acids. CDR3 in amino acids: CAWSLDPGTQYF. CDR3 nucleotide sequence: TGTGCCTGGAGTTTGGACCCGGGGACCCAGTACTTC.